This T cell receptor beta chain is drawn from a study of Graves' ophthalmopathy and Graves' hyperthyroidism. This clonotype was counted at least ten times. Its antigen is unidentified. General study points: Stable hyperthyroidism and ophthalmopathy were told apart by a 13-signature model, which achieved less than 90% sensitivity and just over 80% specificity.

None of the included patients had other autoimmune diseases, uncontrolled infections, pregnancy or lactation, as these led to exclusion. Amplification from RNA transcripts yielded the TCR beta CDR3 regions. HTBI-primed RT-PCR formed the first round, and a multiplex PCR formed the second. Using its own MiXCR run on the multiplex PCR reads, TCRdb lists one record per CDR3 protein. The repertoire holds 450,000 or so distinct CDR3 sequences, with about 15% as singletons. The sample comprised blood. The TCR comes from a woman in her 30s with Graves' ophthalmopathy.

CDR3 region: CASPEGFFYGYTF. Written as DNA, the CDR3 is TGCGCCAGCCCGGAGGGTTTTTTCTATGGCTACACCTTC. The V call is TRBV10-1, the J call TRBJ1-2; D remains unclear. CDR1 and CDR2 from the germline V gene are WNHNN and SYGVQD (reference sequence). The V end was cut by 8 bases, the J end by 4 bases, with 14 bases between. The CDR3 has 13 residues.